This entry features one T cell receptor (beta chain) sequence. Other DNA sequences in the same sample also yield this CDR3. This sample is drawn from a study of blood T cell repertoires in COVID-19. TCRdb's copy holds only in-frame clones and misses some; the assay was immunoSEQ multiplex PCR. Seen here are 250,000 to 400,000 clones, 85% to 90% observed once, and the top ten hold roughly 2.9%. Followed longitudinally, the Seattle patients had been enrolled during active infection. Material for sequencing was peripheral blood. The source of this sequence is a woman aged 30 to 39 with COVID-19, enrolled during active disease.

The CDR3 protein is CAISESTGSSYNEQFF. Written as DNA, the CDR3 is TGTGCCATCAGTGAGTCGACAGGGAGCTCCTACAATGAGCAGTTCTTC. The V gene is TRBV10-3, the J gene TRBJ2-1; 7 bases are a match to TRBD1. The CDR3 loop spans 16 amino acids. Germline V gene sequence: CDR1 ENHRY, CDR2 SYGVKD. Trimming cost V 0 bases and J 0 bases; bases outside gene matches: 2.